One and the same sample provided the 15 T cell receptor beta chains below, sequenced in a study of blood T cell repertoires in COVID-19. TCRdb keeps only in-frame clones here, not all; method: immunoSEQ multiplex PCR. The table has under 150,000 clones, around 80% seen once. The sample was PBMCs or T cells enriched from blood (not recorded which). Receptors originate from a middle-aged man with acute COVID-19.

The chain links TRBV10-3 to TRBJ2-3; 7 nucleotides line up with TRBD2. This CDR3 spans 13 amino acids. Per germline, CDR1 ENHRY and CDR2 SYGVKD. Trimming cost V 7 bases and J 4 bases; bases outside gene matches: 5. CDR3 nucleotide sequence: TGTGCCATCACTGGCGGGAGCCCAGATACGCAGTATTTT. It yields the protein CAITGGSPDTQYF.

The CDR3 loop reads CASSQGGSGSLDTQYF. The CDR3 nucleotides read TGTGCCAGCAGTCAAGGCGGGAGCGGGTCCTTAGATACGCAGTATTTT. This sequence joins TRBV7-3 and TRBJ2-3; 7 bases align to TRBD2. CDR1 SGHTA and CDR2 FQGTGA come from the germline V gene. The CDR3 is made up of 16 amino acids. Trimming took 6 bases from V and 5 from J; bases not matched to a gene: 14. Supplemented by reference TRBV7-3 and TRBJ2-3, the full variable domain reads GAGVSQTPSNKVTEKGKYVELRCDPISGHTALYWYRQSLGQGPEFLIYFQGTGAADDSGLPNDRFFAVRPEGSVSTLKIQRTERGDSAVYLCASSQGGSGSLDTQYFGPGTRLTVL.

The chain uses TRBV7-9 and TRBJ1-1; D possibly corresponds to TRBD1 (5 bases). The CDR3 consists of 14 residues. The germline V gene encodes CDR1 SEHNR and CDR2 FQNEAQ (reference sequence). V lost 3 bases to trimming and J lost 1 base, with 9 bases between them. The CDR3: CASSFDSPNTEAFF. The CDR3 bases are TGTGCCAGCAGCTTTGACAGCCCGAACACTGAAGCTTTCTTT. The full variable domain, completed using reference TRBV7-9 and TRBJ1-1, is DTGVSQNPRHKITKRGQNVTFRCDPISEHNRLYWYRQTLGQGPEFLTYFQNEAQLEKSRLLSDRFSAERPKGSFSTLEIQRTEQGDSAMYLCASSFDSPNTEAFFGQGTRLTVV.

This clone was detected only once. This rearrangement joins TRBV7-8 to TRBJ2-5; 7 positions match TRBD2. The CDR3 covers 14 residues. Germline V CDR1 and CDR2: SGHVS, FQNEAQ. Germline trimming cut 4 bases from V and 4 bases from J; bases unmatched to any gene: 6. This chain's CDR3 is CASSSQWGGETQYF. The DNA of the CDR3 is TGTGCCAGCAGCTCGCAATGGGGGGGAGAGACCCAGTACTTC. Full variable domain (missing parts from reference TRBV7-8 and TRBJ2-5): GAGVSQSPRYKVAKRGQDVALRCDPISGHVSLFWYQQALGQGPEFLTYFQNEAQLDKSGLPSDRFFAERPEGSVSTLKIQRTQQEDSAVYLCASSSQWGGETQYFGPGTRLLVL.

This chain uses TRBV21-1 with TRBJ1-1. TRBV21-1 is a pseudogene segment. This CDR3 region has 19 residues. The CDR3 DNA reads TGTGCCAGCAGCAGCGATCTGAGGGAAACTGGCTTTCTAAACACTGAAGCTTTCTTT. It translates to CASSSDLRETGFLNTEAFF.

CDR3 region: CASSYGDRVPDTQYF. In DNA, the CDR3 is TGTGCCAGCAGCTACGGGGACAGGGTACCAGATACGCAGTATTTT. V and J are TRBV7-3 and TRBJ2-3; 9 bases match TRBD1. Germline-derived CDR1 and CDR2 are SGHTA and FQGTGA. This CDR3 has 15 residues. The trim removed 4 bases at V and 4 bases at J, leaving 6 bases unmatched.

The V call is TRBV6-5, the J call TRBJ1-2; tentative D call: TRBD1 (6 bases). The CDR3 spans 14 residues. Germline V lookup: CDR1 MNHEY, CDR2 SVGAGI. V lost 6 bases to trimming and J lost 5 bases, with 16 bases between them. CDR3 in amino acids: CASRWTVGPYGYTF. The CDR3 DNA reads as TGTGCCAGCAGGTGGACAGTGGGGCCTTATGGCTACACCTTC.

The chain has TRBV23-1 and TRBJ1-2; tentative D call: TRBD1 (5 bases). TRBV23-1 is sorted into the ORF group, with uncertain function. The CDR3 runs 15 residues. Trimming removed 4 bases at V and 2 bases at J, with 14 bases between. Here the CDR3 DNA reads TGCGCCAGCAGTCTTCCGGGACTGCTAAACTATGGCTACACCTTC. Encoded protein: CASSLPGLLNYGYTF.

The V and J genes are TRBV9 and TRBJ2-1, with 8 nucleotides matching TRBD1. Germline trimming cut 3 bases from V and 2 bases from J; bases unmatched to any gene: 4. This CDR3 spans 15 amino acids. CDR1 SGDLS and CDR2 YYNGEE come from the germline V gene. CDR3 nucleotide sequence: TGTGCCAGCAGCGCCGGACAGGGAACCTACAATGAGCAGTTCTTC. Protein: CASSAGQGTYNEQFF.

CDR3 nucleotide sequence: TGCGCCAGCAGCTTGTTTCTCTCTGTCACAGATACGCAGTATTTT. It yields the protein CASSLFLSVTDTQYF. The rearrangement joins TRBV5-1 to TRBJ2-3; unclear D gene. The V gene lost 1 base and the J gene lost 2 bases, with 11 bases spanning the gap. Looked up from germline, CDR1 is SGHRS and CDR2 is YFSETQ. This CDR3 is built from 15 residues.

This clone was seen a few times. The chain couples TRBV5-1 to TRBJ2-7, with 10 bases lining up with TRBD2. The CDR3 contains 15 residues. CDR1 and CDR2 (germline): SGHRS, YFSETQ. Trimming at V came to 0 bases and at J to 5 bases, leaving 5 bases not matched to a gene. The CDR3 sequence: CASSLGTSGMDEQYF. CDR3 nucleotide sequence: TGCGCCAGCAGCTTGGGGACTAGCGGAATGGACGAGCAGTACTTC.

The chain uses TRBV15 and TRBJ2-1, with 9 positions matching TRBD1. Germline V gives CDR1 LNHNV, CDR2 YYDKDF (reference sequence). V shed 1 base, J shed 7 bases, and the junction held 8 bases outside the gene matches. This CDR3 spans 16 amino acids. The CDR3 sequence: CATSRGQQGAGNEQFF. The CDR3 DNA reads TGTGCCACCAGCAGAGGTCAACAGGGGGCTGGGAATGAGCAGTTCTTC.

CDR3: CATSDLTGKTSNEQFF. The CDR3 bases are TGTGCCACCAGTGATTTAACAGGGAAGACCTCCAATGAGCAGTTCTTC. The J gene is TRBJ2-1, the V gene TRBV24-1, with D maybe TRBD1 (6 bases). Trimming removed 1 base from V and 6 bases from J, with 15 bases in between. The CDR3 loop spans 16 amino acids. From germline, CDR1 is KGHDR and CDR2 SFDVKD.

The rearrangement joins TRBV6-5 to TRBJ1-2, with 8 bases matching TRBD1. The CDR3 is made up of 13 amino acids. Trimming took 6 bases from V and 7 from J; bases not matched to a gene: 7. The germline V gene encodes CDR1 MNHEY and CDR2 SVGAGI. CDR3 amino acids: CASRRTGTGGYTF. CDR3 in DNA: TGTGCCAGCAGGCGGACAGGGACGGGTGGCTACACCTTC.

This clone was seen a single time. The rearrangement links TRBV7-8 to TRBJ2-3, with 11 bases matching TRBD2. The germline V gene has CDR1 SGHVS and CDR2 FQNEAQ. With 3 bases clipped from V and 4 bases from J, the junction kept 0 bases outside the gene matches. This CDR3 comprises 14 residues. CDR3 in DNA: TGTGCCAGCAGCTTTAGCGGGGGGGCAGATACGCAGTATTTT. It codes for CASSFSGGADTQYF.